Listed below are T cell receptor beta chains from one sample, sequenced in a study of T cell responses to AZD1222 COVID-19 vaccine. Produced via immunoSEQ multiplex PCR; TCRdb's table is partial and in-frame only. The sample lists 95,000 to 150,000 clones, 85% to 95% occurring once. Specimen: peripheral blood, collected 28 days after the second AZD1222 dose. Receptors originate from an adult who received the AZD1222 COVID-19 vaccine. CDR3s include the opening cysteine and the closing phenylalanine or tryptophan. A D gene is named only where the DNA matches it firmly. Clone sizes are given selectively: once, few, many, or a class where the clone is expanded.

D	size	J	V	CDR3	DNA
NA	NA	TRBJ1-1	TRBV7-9	CASSGRVVNTEAFF	TGTGCCAGCAGCGGCAGGGTCGTGAACACTGAAGCTTTCTTT
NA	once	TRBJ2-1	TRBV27	CASSLRTTYNEQFF	TGTGCCAGCAGTCTGCGGACCACTTACAATGAGCAGTTCTTC
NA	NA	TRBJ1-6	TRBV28	CASSLTPVYNSPLHF	TGTGCCAGCAGTTTAACGCCTGTCTATAATTCACCCCTCCACTTT
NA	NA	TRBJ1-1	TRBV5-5	CASSLVAVYTEAFF	TGTGCCAGCAGCTTGGTGGCAGTTTACACTGAAGCTTTCTTT
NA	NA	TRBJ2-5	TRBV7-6	CASKEEETQYF	TGTGCCAGCAAGGAGGAAGAGACCCAGTACTTC
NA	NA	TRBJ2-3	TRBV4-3	CASSQDRAVSTTDTQYF	TGCGCCAGCAGCCAAGACAGGGCAGTCTCCACCACAGATACGCAGTATTTT
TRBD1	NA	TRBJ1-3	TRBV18	CASSPLDRAGNTIYF	TGTGCCAGCTCACCTTTGGACAGGGCTGGAAACACCATATATTTT
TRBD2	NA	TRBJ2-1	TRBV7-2	CASSATSGGAFEQFF	TGTGCCAGCAGCGCGACTAGCGGGGGGGCCTTTGAGCAGTTCTTC
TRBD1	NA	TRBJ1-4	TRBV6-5	CASSPFRDRGEKLFF	TGTGCCAGCAGTCCGTTCCGGGACAGGGGGGAAAAACTGTTTTTT
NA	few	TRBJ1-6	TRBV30	CAWSLRHRRENSPLHF	TGTGCCTGGAGTTTGAGACACCGGAGGGAGAATTCACCCCTCCACTTT
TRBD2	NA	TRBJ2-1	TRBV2	CASSRGGSLNEQFF	TGTGCCAGCAGTCGGGGGGGCAGCTTGAATGAGCAGTTCTTC
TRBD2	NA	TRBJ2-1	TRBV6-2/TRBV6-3	CASSYRRGAYTNEQFF	TGTGCCAGCAGTTACCGGCGGGGGGCCTATACCAATGAGCAGTTCTTC
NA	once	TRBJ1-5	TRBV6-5	CASSDSKDQPQHF	TGTGCCAGCAGCGACAGTAAAGATCAGCCCCAGCATTTT
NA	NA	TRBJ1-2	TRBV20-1	CSASRSIGGYTF	TGCAGTGCTAGTCGATCGATTGGTGGCTACACCTTC
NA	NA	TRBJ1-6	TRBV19	CASSPRQNSPLHF	TGTGCCAGTAGTCCTCGACAGAATTCACCCCTCCACTTT
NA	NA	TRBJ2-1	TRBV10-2	CASSERQWAFF	TGCGCCAGCAGTGAAAGGCAGTGGGCGTTCTTC
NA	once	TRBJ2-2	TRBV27	CATKAGTANTGELFF	TGTGCCACCAAGGCGGGGACAGCTAACACCGGGGAGCTGTTTTTT
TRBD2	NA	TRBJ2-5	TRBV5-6	CASSLLAGGETQYF	TGTGCCAGCAGCCTACTAGCGGGAGGGGAGACCCAGTACTTC
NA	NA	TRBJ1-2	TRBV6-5	CASSYSGGGDTF	TGTGCCAGCAGTTACTCAGGAGGGGGTGACACCTTC
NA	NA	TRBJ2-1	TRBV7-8	CASSLVVLGEIRYYYNEQFF	TGTGCCAGCAGCTTAGTGGTCTTGGGGGAGATAAGGTACTACTACAATGAGCAGTTCTTC
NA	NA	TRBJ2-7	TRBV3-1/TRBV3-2	CASTEHHGGEQYF	TGTGCCAGCACCGAGCACCACGGAGGCGAGCAGTACTTC
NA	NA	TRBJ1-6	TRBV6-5	CASSNQGLGDSPLHF	TGTGCCAGCAGTAACCAGGGGCTTGGTGATTCACCCCTCCACTTT
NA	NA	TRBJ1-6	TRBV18	CASSPIATDNSPLHF	TGTGCCAGCTCACCAATCGCGACGGATAATTCACCCCTCCACTTT
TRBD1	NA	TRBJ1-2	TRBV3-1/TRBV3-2	CASSHAGTDYGYTF	TGTGCCAGCAGCCATGCCGGGACAGATTATGGCTACACCTTC
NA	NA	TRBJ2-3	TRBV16	CASSVDGYSDTQYF	TGTGCCAGCAGCGTCGACGGCTACTCAGATACGCAGTATTTT
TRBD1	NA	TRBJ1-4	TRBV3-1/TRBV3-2	CASSPDRANEKLFF	TGTGCCAGCAGCCCGGACAGGGCTAATGAAAAACTGTTTTTT
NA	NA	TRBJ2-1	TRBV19	CASSSTGRNEQFF	TGTGCCAGTAGTTCGACGGGAAGGAATGAGCAGTTCTTC
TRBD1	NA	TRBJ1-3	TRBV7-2	CASSLGQSSGNTIYF	TGTGCCAGCAGCTTGGGACAGAGCTCTGGAAACACCATATATTTT
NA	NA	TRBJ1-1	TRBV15	CATSRDAGVKTEAFF	TGTGCCACCAGCAGAGACGCAGGGGTGAAAACTGAAGCTTTCTTT
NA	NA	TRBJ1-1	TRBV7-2	CASSLGAGLGTEAFF	TGTGCCAGCAGCTTAGGGGCAGGCCTCGGAACTGAAGCTTTCTTT
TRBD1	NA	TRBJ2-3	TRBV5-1	CASSSDRGTDTQYF	TGCGCCAGCAGCTCCGACAGGGGCACAGATACGCAGTATTTT
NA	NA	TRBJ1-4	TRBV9	CASSPRGGGATNEKLFF	TGTGCCAGCAGCCCCCGGGGTGGGGGTGCAACTAATGAAAAACTGTTTTTT
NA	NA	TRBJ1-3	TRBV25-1	CASQTETGNTIYF	TGTGCCAGCCAAACCGAAACTGGAAACACCATATATTTT
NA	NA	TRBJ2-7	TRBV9	CASSVTATPNEQYF	TGTGCCAGCAGCGTTACCGCCACCCCCAACGAGCAGTACTTC
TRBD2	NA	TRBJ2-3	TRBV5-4	CASSSPGLAGRDTQYF	TGTGCCAGCAGCTCACCTGGACTAGCCGGTAGGGATACGCAGTATTTT
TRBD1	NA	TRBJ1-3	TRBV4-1	CASSQGQGLGNTIYF	TGCGCCAGCAGCCAAGGACAGGGGCTCGGAAACACCATATATTTT
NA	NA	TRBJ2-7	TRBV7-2	CASSLEAPWEQYF	TGTGCCAGCAGCTTAGAAGCGCCCTGGGAGCAGTACTTC
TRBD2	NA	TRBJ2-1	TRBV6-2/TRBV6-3	CASSYSMASGNYNEQFF	TGTGCCAGCAGTTACTCGATGGCTAGCGGGAATTACAATGAGCAGTTCTTC
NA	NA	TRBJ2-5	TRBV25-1	CASSVTSVLKGETQYF	TGTGCCAGCAGTGTGACCAGCGTCCTCAAAGGGGAGACCCAGTACTTC
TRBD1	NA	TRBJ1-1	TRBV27	CASSLWQGAEAFF	TGTGCCAGCAGTTTGTGGCAGGGGGCTGAAGCTTTCTTT
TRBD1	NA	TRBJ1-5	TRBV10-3	CAIRDRGNQPQHF	TGTGCCATCAGGGACAGGGGCAATCAGCCCCAGCATTTT
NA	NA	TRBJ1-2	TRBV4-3	CASSRTTGIGGYGYTF	TGCGCCAGCAGCCGCACAACAGGGATAGGCGGCTATGGCTACACCTTC
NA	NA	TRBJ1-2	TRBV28	CASSSPEEYGYTF	TGTGCCAGCAGTTCTCCTGAGGAATATGGCTACACCTTC
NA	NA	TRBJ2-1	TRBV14	CASSQGYKTVSSYNGQFF	TGTGCCAGCAGCCAAGGATACAAGACTGTAAGCTCCTACAATGGGCAGTTCTTC
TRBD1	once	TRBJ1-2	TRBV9	CASSVDRGRGNYGYTF	TGTGCCAGCAGCGTAGATAGGGGGCGAGGGAACTATGGCTACACCTTC